This is a list of T cell receptor beta chains from one sample in a study of cytomegalovirus exposure and HLA in healthy donors. This table comes from immunoSEQ multiplex PCR, and its TCRdb copy is limited to in-frame clones, with some not included. Found here are 150,000 to 200,000 clones, roughly 74% of them singletons; the top ten hold approximately 10%. Sequencing was performed on PBMCs. The receptors were sampled from a man between 18 and 35 years old in good health and CMV-seropositive. Each CDR3 is given with its conserved first and last residue. A D gene is named only where the DNA matches it firmly. Not all rows give a size; the values are once, few, many and, for expanded clones, a class.

>TRBD1|TRBJ2-7|NA|TRBV2
CASSVGTGVGEQYF
TGTGCCAGCAGTGTAGGGACAGGGGTAGGCGAGCAGTACTTC
>TRBD2|TRBJ2-7|NA|TRBV10-3
CAISESLKGREEVYEQYF
TGTGCCATCAGTGAGTCGCTTAAGGGGCGGGAGGAGGTCTACGAGCAGTACTTC
>NA|TRBJ2-2|NA|TRBV27
CASEPGGGGGGELFF
TGTGCCAGCGAACCGGGAGGGGGCGGAGGCGGGGAGCTGTTTTTT
>NA|TRBJ2-3|once|TRBV6-5
CASNRLEFPDTQYF
TGTGCCAGCAACCGCCTAGAGTTTCCAGATACGCAGTATTTT
>TRBD2|TRBJ2-7|NA|TRBV11-2
CASSTTSGRPDTEQYF
TGTGCCAGCAGCACTACTAGCGGGAGGCCGGACACCGAGCAGTACTTC
>NA|TRBJ2-4|NA|TRBV7-2
CASSFPQLTLAKNIQYF
TGTGCCAGCAGTTTTCCACAGCTGACACTAGCCAAAAACATTCAGTACTTC
>TRBD2|TRBJ2-1|NA|TRBV4-2
CASSQEIGLADFNEQFF
TGTGCCAGCAGCCAAGAGATCGGACTAGCGGACTTCAATGAGCAGTTCTTC
>NA|TRBJ2-1|NA|TRBV19
CASSSIQGRAYNEQFF
TGTGCCAGTAGTTCTATACAGGGTCGGGCCTACAATGAGCAGTTCTTC
>TRBD1|TRBJ2-2|once|TRBV11-2
CASSLGQDTGELFF
TGTGCCAGCAGCCTGGGACAGGACACCGGGGAGCTGTTTTTT
>TRBD1|TRBJ2-7|few|TRBV27
CASTAGTESFFRVGEQYF
TGTGCCAGCACTGCCGGGACAGAATCTTTTTTTCGAGTGGGCGAGCAGTACTTC
>NA|TRBJ1-2|few|TRBV18
CASSPGGNYGYTF
TGTGCCAGCTCACCAGGGGGGAACTATGGCTACACCTTC
>TRBD2|TRBJ2-1|NA|TRBV5-4
CASSRAGSGLAEQFF
TGTGCCAGCAGCCGGGCGGGTAGCGGGTTGGCGGAGCAGTTCTTC
>TRBD1|TRBJ2-1|NA|TRBV6-1
CASSGDRGRDNEQFF
TGTGCCAGCAGTGGCGACAGGGGCCGAGACAATGAGCAGTTCTTC
>TRBD2|TRBJ2-5|once|TRBV7-9
CASSASGTIKETQYF
TGTGCCAGCAGCGCATCCGGGACTATTAAAGAGACCCAGTACTTC
>TRBD2|TRBJ2-1|NA|TRBV27
CASRGGKAEQFF
TGTGCCAGCAGGGGGGGGAAGGCTGAGCAGTTCTTC
>NA|TRBJ2-5|once|TRBV29-1
CSVEVGFQETQYF
TGCAGCGTTGAAGTCGGGTTCCAAGAGACCCAGTACTTC
>NA|TRBJ1-1|NA|TRBV28
CASSRTGMNTEAFF
TGTGCCAGCAGTAGAACAGGGATGAACACTGAAGCTTTCTTT
>TRBD1|TRBJ2-7|NA|TRBV10-3
CAINTGQGSYEQYF
TGTGCCATCAATACCGGACAGGGGTCCTACGAGCAGTACTTC
>TRBD2|TRBJ2-5|NA|TRBV4-1
CASSQGLAVQETQYF
TGCGCCAGCAGCCAGGGACTAGCGGTCCAAGAGACCCAGTACTTC
>TRBD2|TRBJ2-5|NA|TRBV27
CASSLWGSGSPYQETQYF
TGTGCCAGCAGTTTATGGGGTAGCGGGTCCCCGTACCAAGAGACCCAGTACTTC